One sample yielded the 9 T cell receptor beta chains listed below, sequenced in a study of shared clonotypes between healthy human individuals. TCRdb's table, derived via immunoSEQ multiplex PCR, lists solely in-frame clones and lacks some. The table shows 2,500,000 or so clones, with 85% to 95% occurring only once. The sequencing input was naive CD4+ T cells from PBMCs. This sample's subset: CD45RA+ positively selected. Source of these receptors: a man aged 18 to 35 in good health. Some clones in this sample may be carry-over from other donors' samples.

The CDR3 sequence is CASSQVATGGDTQYF. The CDR3 nucleotides read TGCGCCAGCAGCCAAGTCGCCACCGGGGGAGATACGCAGTATTTT. This rearrangement joins TRBV4-1 to TRBJ2-3, with a tentative D call TRBD2 (6 bases). Germline V CDR1 and CDR2: MGHRA, YSYEKL. CDR3 size: 15 residues. V was pared by 1 base and J by 5 bases, with 13 bases between.

J is TRBJ1-4 and V is TRBV7-2; the D gene is possibly TRBD1 (6 bases). CDR3 length equals 15 residues. V was clipped by 5 bases and J by 4 bases, with 14 bases between them. Germline lookup yields CDR1 SGHTA and CDR2 FQGNSA. The CDR3 sequence: CASSNTRGDNEKLFF. DNA of the CDR3: TGTGCCAGCAGCAACACTAGGGGGGATAATGAAAAACTGTTTTTT.

The chain joins TRBV28 to TRBJ1-5; 7 positions agree with TRBD1. With 3 bases clipped from V and 13 bases from J, the junction kept 15 bases outside the gene matches. CDR1 and CDR2 from the germline V gene are MDHEN and SYDVKM. The CDR3 contains 15 residues. The DNA for the CDR3 is TGTGCCAGCAGTTTGGTCCTAGGAGCTGACAGGGCGCAGCATTTT. It translates to CASSLVLGADRAQHF.

The gene calls are TRBV27 and TRBJ2-3; D possibly uses TRBD1 or TRBD2 (5 bases each). V was shortened by 3 bases and J by 11 bases, with 18 bases between the two germline ends. CDR3 length: 14 residues. Germline-derived CDR1 and CDR2 are MNHEY and SMNVEV (reference sequence). DNA of the CDR3: TGTGCCAGCAGTTTCCTCAGGGAGCGGAGGTTGCAGTATTTT. This codes for CASSFLRERRLQYF.

The J gene is TRBJ2-5, the V gene TRBV7-2, with 7 bases identical to TRBD1. Germline V lookup: CDR1 SGHTA, CDR2 FQGNSA. V gave up 10 bases and J gave up 2 bases; unmatched junction bases: 13. This CDR3 has 15 residues. CDR3 region: CATKKTGQQQETQYF. CDR3 coding DNA: TGTGCCACCAAGAAGACGGGACAGCAACAAGAGACCCAGTACTTC.

This clone was found once. V and J are TRBV5-1 and TRBJ2-1, with TRBD2 identical over 14 bases. CDR3 length equals 15 residues. Per germline, CDR1 SGHRS and CDR2 YFSETQ. V shed 7 bases and J 8 bases; nucleotides not matched to a gene: 8. The CDR3 DNA is TGCGCCAGCCGGTGGACTAGCGGGAGGATGGATGAGCAGTTCTTC. Amino acids: CASRWTSGRMDEQFF.

The V and J genes are TRBV28 and TRBJ2-7; D might be TRBD2 (6 bases). CDR3 length equals 16 residues. The germline gives CDR1 MDHEN, CDR2 SYDVKM. V was pared by 0 bases and J by 3 bases, with 15 bases between. This CDR3 reads CASSLWGGVSVYEQYF. The CDR3 DNA sequence: TGTGCCAGCAGTTTATGGGGCGGGGTATCGGTCTACGAGCAGTACTTC.

CDR3 sequence: CASSLSREAYYEQYF. The DNA for the CDR3 is TGTGCCAGCAGCTTATCGCGGGAGGCATACTACGAGCAGTACTTC. The V and J genes are TRBV7-2 and TRBJ2-7; 8 positions match TRBD2. The CDR3 loop spans 15 amino acids. J was trimmed by 3 bases and V by 2 bases; bases with no gene match: 6. Looked up from germline, CDR1 is SGHTA and CDR2 is FQGNSA.

In its sample, this clone was seen a few times. The chain employs TRBV28 and TRBJ1-1, with TRBD1 matching over 7 bases. CDR1 and CDR2 from the germline V gene are MDHEN and SYDVKM. J was trimmed by 14 bases and V by 6 bases; bases with no gene match: 12. The CDR3 contains 12 residues. The CDR3, as DNA: TGTGCCAGCAGCGAGGGACAGCAGTTAGGATTCTTT. It translates to CASSEGQQLGFF. The whole variable domain, remainder taken from reference TRBV28 and TRBJ1-1, is DVKVTQSSRYLVKRTGEKVFLECVQDMDHENMFWYRQDPGLGLRLIYFSYDVKMKEKGDIPEGYSVSREKKERFSLILESASTNQTSMYLCASSEGQQLGFFGQGTRLTVV.